Presented here are 18 T cell receptor beta chains from one specimen sequenced in a study of T-cell memory formation after mild COVID-19. TCRdb itself ran the 5' RACE reads through MiXCR, one entry per CDR3 protein. The table has 200,000 to 250,000 distinct CDR3 sequences, 15% seen once. The sequencing sample was made of PBMCs or a T cell subset sorted from them (not recorded which). The origin of the receptors is an adult woman who had mild COVID-19 (a few samples of this study predate the infection). Cell type and time point are not known.

The chain joins TRBV24-1 to TRBJ2-2; D gene unclear. Trimming took off 7 bases at V and 1 base at J, with 9 bases between the two ends. The germline V gene encodes CDR1 KGHDR and CDR2 SFDVKD. The length of the CDR3 is 14 residues. CDR3 residues: CATRQAVNTGELFF. In DNA, the CDR3 is TGTGCCACCAGGCAGGCCGTGAACACCGGGGAGCTGTTTTTT.

Ten or more counts support this clonotype. This sequence joins TRBV20-1 and TRBJ1-1; D remains unclear. V gave up 3 bases and J gave up 8 bases, with 16 bases separating them. The CDR3 extends over 13 amino acids. Germline V lookup: CDR1 DFQATT, CDR2 SNEGSKA (reference sequence). The CDR3 spells CSARGGVKGEAFF. CDR3 bases: TGCAGTGCTAGGGGTGGAGTGAAGGGCGAAGCTTTCTTT.

This clonotype showed up many times. The CDR3 loop reads CASSQAGGLTYEQYF. CDR3 in DNA: TGTGCCAGCAGCCAAGCGGGGGGACTCACCTACGAGCAGTACTTC. This chain connects TRBV4-2 to TRBJ2-7; 7 bases align to TRBD2. Germline V lookup: CDR1 LGHNA, CDR2 YNFKEQ. CDR3 length: 15 amino acids. V lost 1 base to trimming and J lost 2 bases; unmatched junction nucleotides: 5.

The chain employs TRBV24-1 and TRBJ2-1; D possibly corresponds to TRBD1 (6 bases). The CDR3 covers 17 residues. Trimming removed 3 bases at V and 7 bases at J, with 21 bases between. CDR1 is KGHDR and CDR2 is SFDVKD in the germline V gene. The CDR3 here is CATSDPVGRGLGNEQFF. The CDR3 DNA sequence: TGTGCCACCAGTGATCCCGTTGGCAGGGGATTGGGGAATGAGCAGTTCTTC.

The rearrangement uses TRBV5-1 and TRBJ2-1; tentative D call: TRBD2 (5 bases). This CDR3 spans 17 amino acids. The V end was cut by 2 bases, the J end by 0 bases, with 15 bases between. CDR1 is SGHRS, CDR2 YFSETQ, per germline. The chain's CDR3 is CASSFALARFSYNEQFF. Written as DNA, the CDR3 is TGCGCCAGCAGCTTCGCGCTAGCAAGGTTCTCCTACAATGAGCAGTTCTTC.

This clonotype was observed a handful of times. J is TRBJ1-1 and V is TRBV7-2, with D perhaps matching TRBD1 (5 bases). Germline CDR1 reads SGHTA; CDR2 reads FQGNSA. The CDR3 covers 18 residues. The V gene lost 2 bases and the J gene lost 3 bases, with 22 bases spanning the gap. The CDR3 region is CASSLRIWGNSADTEAFF. CDR3 bases: TGTGCCAGCAGCTTACGGATTTGGGGGAATTCGGCTGACACTGAAGCTTTCTTT.

This clonotype was found a few times. This chain uses TRBV12-3 or TRBV12-4 with TRBJ2-7; D could derive from TRBD1 or TRBD2 (5 bases each). This CDR3 contains 14 residues. Trimming shortened V by 4 bases and J by 9 bases, and 19 bases separated the two germline ends. The CDR3 loop is CASSSLGSGRGQYF. Here the CDR3 DNA reads TGTGCCAGCAGTTCTCTAGGGTCGGGAAGGGGGCAGTACTTC.

This clonotype was counted only a few times. The chain uses TRBV2 and TRBJ1-1; TRBD1 aligns across 7 bases. V was clipped by 9 bases and J by 10 bases; unmatched bases: 5. Per germline, CDR1 SNHLY and CDR2 FYNNEI. The CDR3 spans 10 residues. CDR3 nucleotide sequence: TGTGCCAGTTCCCAGGGGGTAGCTTTCTTT. Its protein product is CASSQGVAFF. Together with reference TRBV2 and TRBJ1-1, the CDR3 gives the full variable domain: EPEVTQTPSHQVTQMGQEVILRCVPISNHLYFYWYRQILGQKVEFLVSFYNNEISEKSEIFDDQFSVERPDGSNFTLKIRSTKLEDSAMYFCASSQGVAFFGQGTRLTVV.

Only a few counts were recorded for this clonotype. V is TRBV24-1 and J is TRBJ2-2, with D maybe TRBD1 (6 bases). V was cut by 4 bases and J by 7 bases, with 12 bases left in between. The CDR3 totals 14 residues. CDR1 is KGHDR and CDR2 is SFDVKD in the germline V gene. The CDR3 DNA is TGTGCCACCAGTGAAGGGGGAAAGGGCGGGGAGCTGTTTTTT. Encoded protein: CATSEGGKGGELFF.

The rearrangement links TRBV25-1 to TRBJ2-5; 8 nucleotides match TRBD2. CDR1 MGHDK and CDR2 SYGVNS come from the germline V gene. Germline trimming cut 3 bases from V and 4 bases from J; bases unmatched to any gene: 7. The CDR3 contains 15 residues. The CDR3 reads CASSDAGGLGETQYF. The CDR3 nucleotides are TGTGCCAGCAGTGATGCGGGGGGACTAGGAGAGACCCAGTACTTC.

Ten or more counts support this clonotype. The CDR3 nucleotides read TGTGCCAGCAGCTCGGGAACCCTAATCCAAGAGACCCAGTACTTC. Residues: CASSSGTLIQETQYF. The rearrangement joins TRBV6-5 to TRBJ2-5; D might be TRBD2 (5 bases). The V and J ends lost 6 bases and 1 base respectively, with 15 bases between them. The germline V gene has CDR1 MNHEY and CDR2 SVGAGI. This CDR3 is built from 15 residues.

The chain employs TRBV18 and TRBJ2-1; the D is unclear. The germline V gene encodes CDR1 KGHSH and CDR2 LQKENI. The V and J ends lost 0 bases and 7 bases respectively, with 10 bases between them. The CDR3 has 14 amino acids. The CDR3 region is CASSPPFPRNEQFF. Written as DNA, the CDR3 is TGTGCCAGCTCACCACCGTTCCCCCGAAATGAGCAGTTCTTC.

This clonotype was picked up a small number of times. This rearrangement joins TRBV20-1 to TRBJ2-1; TRBD2 matches 7 bases. V trimming: 6 bases; J trimming: 9 bases; junction bases outside the gene matches: 32. The germline V gene has CDR1 DFQATT and CDR2 SNEGSKA (reference sequence). The CDR3 has 20 residues. The CDR3 DNA reads TGCAGTGCCTCCCGGCCCGGGGGGATGAGCGGGTTTGGTTTAGATGGTGAGCAGTTCTTC. Its translation: CSASRPGGMSGFGLDGEQFF.

This clonotype appeared a few times. The chain carries TRBV19 and TRBJ1-4; 8 bases match TRBD1. Germline CDR1 and CDR2: LNHDA and SQIVND (reference sequence). The CDR3 consists of 14 residues. After removal of 5 bases from V and 7 bases from J, the junction contained 6 bases not matched to a gene. The CDR3 coding sequence is TGTGCCAGTAGTCCGGGACAGGTCGGTGAAAAACTGTTTTTT. Protein: CASSPGQVGEKLFF.

This clonotype was detected a few times. The genes are TRBV6-5 and TRBJ2-1; 16 positions agree with TRBD2. The CDR3 covers 16 residues. In germline, CDR1 is MNHEY, CDR2 SVGAGI. Unmatched junction bases numbered 10, after V lost 8 bases and J lost 9 bases. The CDR3 is CASELVGTSGRAEQFF. In DNA form, the CDR3 reads TGTGCCAGCGAGTTAGTCGGGACTAGCGGGAGGGCTGAGCAGTTCTTC.

The chain carries TRBV29-1 and TRBJ1-5, with TRBD1 matching over 11 bases. There are 13 residues in the CDR3. Trimming cost V 7 bases and J 6 bases; bases outside gene matches: 5. Germline V CDR1 and CDR2: SQVTM, ANQGSEA. The CDR3 nucleotides read TGCAGCGCGGGGACAGGGGGGTCTCAGCCCCAGCATTTT. Translating gives CSAGTGGSQPQHF.

This clonotype was detected a few times. The rearrangement links TRBV20-1 to TRBJ1-1, with D perhaps TRBD1 (6 bases). The CDR3 spans 13 residues. V was cut by 1 base and J by 1 base, with 7 bases left in between. CDR1 and CDR2 from the germline V gene are DFQATT and SNEGSKA (reference sequence). CDR3 amino acids: CSARGTANTEAFF. CDR3 nucleotides: TGCAGTGCTAGAGGGACAGCGAACACTGAAGCTTTCTTT.

The gene calls are TRBV5-1 and TRBJ2-7; TRBD2 is a possible D gene (6 bases). The length of the CDR3 is 14 residues. The germline V gene encodes CDR1 SGHRS and CDR2 YFSETQ. Trimming left V 4 bases short and J 0 bases short, with 11 bases between. CDR3 protein: CASSVPGVSYEQYF. The CDR3 DNA sequence: TGCGCCAGCAGCGTTCCGGGAGTCTCCTACGAGCAGTACTTC.